The clone carrying this T cell receptor (beta chain) turned up a few times. The data stem from a study of blood T cell repertoires in COVID-19. Looked up from germline, CDR1 is SGHRS and CDR2 is YFSETQ. The CDR3 length is 15 residues. The J segment lost 8 bases and the V segment lost 0 bases, leaving 9 bases of the junction unmatched. The assay was immunoSEQ multiplex PCR, and TCRdb's table has in-frame clones only and misses some. The table shows about 190,000 clones, with roughly 90% occurring only once. The sequencing sample was made of peripheral blood. This receptor was identified in a man aged 35 to 55 with acute or convalescent COVID-19. The chain carries TRBV5-1 and TRBJ1-2; 8 bases map to TRBD1. CDR3 sequence: CASSLEGTGSLGYTF. The DNA for the CDR3 is TGCGCCAGCAGCTTGGAGGGGACAGGTAGCTTGGGCTACACCTTC. Variable domain in full (rest from reference TRBV5-1 and TRBJ1-2): KAGVTQTPRYLIKTRGQQVTLSCSPISGHRSVSWYQQTPGQGLQFLFEYFSETQRNKGNFPGRFSGRQFSNSRSEMNVSTLELGDSALYLCASSLEGTGSLGYTFGSGTRLTVV.